This T cell receptor beta chain appears in the sequencing data of a study of control samples from healthy donors and cancer patients. The CDR3 contains 15 residues. Germline V gene lookup returns CDR1 MNHEY and CDR2 SVGEGT. Trimming left V 1 base short and J 4 bases short, with 13 bases between. Only in-frame clones appear in the TCRdb table, and some are missing; sequencing was by immunoSEQ multiplex PCR. This table holds some 120,000 clones, 90% to 95% found once. Sequencing was done on a sample of PBMCs. The clonotype originates from a man between 45 and 60 years old with head and neck cancer. The chain uses TRBV6-2 or TRBV6-3 and TRBJ1-2; D perhaps matches TRBD1 (5 bases). The CDR3 spells CASSYWSGTFYGYTF. CDR3 nucleotide sequence: TGTGCCAGCAGTTACTGGTCCGGGACCTTCTATGGCTACACCTTC.